A selection of T cell receptor beta chains follows, all from one sample in a study of T cells in Graves' hyperthyroidism and ophthalmopathy. Each CDR3 protein gets one entry after TCRdb re-called the multiplex PCR reads with MiXCR. Counted here are about 720,000 distinct CDR3 sequences, 15% to 20% occurring once; the ten biggest clones make up approximately 16%. Sequencing was performed on blood. These receptors were collected from a woman aged 45-65 years with Graves' hyperthyroidism that later progressed to Graves' ophthalmopathy. Both conserved end residues are part of each CDR3. Fields, in order: D gene, clone size, J gene, V gene, CDR3 DNA, CDR3 protein. The D gene is left open where the match is weak. Clone size, where shown, is once, few, many, or a class for clones that have expanded.

>.|.|TRBJ2-1|TRBV14
TGTGCCAGCACCCCTTTACGACAGGAATTCTACAATGAGCAGTTCTTC
CASTPLRQEFYNEQFF
>.|.|TRBJ2-5|TRBV13
TGTGCCAGCAGCACCGCCGGCGGGGTAGAGACCCAGTACTTC
CASSTAGGVETQYF
>.|.|TRBJ1-1|TRBV14
TGTGCCAGCAGCCCCCACCGGGGGAGCACTGAAGCTTTCTTT
CASSPHRGSTEAFF
>.|.|TRBJ2-1|TRBV27
TGTGCCAGCGAAAGAGCCGGTGGGAATGAGCAGTTCTTC
CASERAGGNEQFF
>TRBD1|.|TRBJ1-6|TRBV14
TGTGCCAGCAGCCTTCGGACAGGGTGGTCCTATAATTCACCCCTCCACTTT
CASSLRTGWSYNSPLHF
>TRBD1|many|TRBJ1-3|TRBV7-2
TGTGCCAGCAGCTTATTTGGCCAGGGGGCCGGAAACACCATATATTTT
CASSLFGQGAGNTIYF
>.|.|TRBJ1-1|TRBV7-9
TGTGCCTGCAGCTTAGCGGGCCCCACAGAGAACACTGAAGCTTTCTTT
CACSLAGPTENTEAFF
>.|.|TRBJ1-6|TRBV9
TGTGCCAGCAGCGTAGGGACAGCGAAGAGAGGGCCCCTCCACTTT
CASSVGTAKRGPLHF
>.|many|TRBJ2-1|TRBV30
TGTGCCTGGGCCGTAGGTGGGGGGACCTACAATGAGCAGTTCTTC
CAWAVGGGTYNEQFF
>TRBD1|many|TRBJ1-1|TRBV4-1
TGCGCCAGCAGCCAAGATCCCGGACAGGGGGGAGTTGAAGCTTTCTTT
CASSQDPGQGGVEAFF
>.|few|TRBJ2-3|TRBV7-9
TGTGCCAGCACCCAGGCCGGCACAGATACGCAGTATTTT
CASTQAGTDTQYF
>TRBD1|few|TRBJ1-1|TRBV10-3
TGTGCCATCAGTCGGACAGGGGGCACGGGGAACACTGAAGCTTTCTTT
CAISRTGGTGNTEAFF
>.|many|TRBJ1-1|TRBV6-1
TGTGCCAGCAGAGGGTTAGCCGTAAACATGAACACTGAAGCTTTCTTT
CASRGLAVNMNTEAFF
>.|few|TRBJ2-2|TRBV27
TGTGCCAGCAGCCCTGGCCTCACCGGGGAGCTGTTTTTT
CASSPGLTGELFF
>TRBD1|.|TRBJ2-6|TRBV2
TGTGCCAGCATCAGAGGGGGGACAGGTCCGTGGTCTGGGGCCAACGTCCTGACTTTC
CASIRGGTGPWSGANVLTF
>TRBD1|many|TRBJ1-2|TRBV10-3
TGTGCCATCAGCGGGGGAGTGGGGGACAGCTATGGCTACACCTTC
CAISGGVGDSYGYTF
>.|many|TRBJ1-5|TRBV20-1
TGCAGTGCCCCCGCTCCGGGAGGGGGCAATCAGCCCCAGCATTTT
CSAPAPGGGNQPQHF
>.|.|TRBJ2-3|TRBV7-2
TGTGCCAGCAGCTCCCTGCTAACAGATACGCAGTATTTT
CASSSLLTDTQYF
>.|many|TRBJ2-2|TRBV20-1
TGCAGTGCTAGAGCACTGGAAACCAACACCGGGGAGCTGTTTTTT
CSARALETNTGELFF
>.|many|TRBJ2-1|TRBV11-1
TGTGCCAGCAGCTCGGACCAGATGGGTGAGCAGTTCTTC
CASSSDQMGEQFF
>.|.|TRBJ1-2|TRBV6-1
TGTGCCAGCAGTGAAGCTAGGCAGGGCTTTTTCTCTAACTATGGCTACACCTTC
CASSEARQGFFSNYGYTF
>.|.|TRBJ2-3|TRBV24-1
TGTGCCACCAGTGATCCGCGGGGCGAGAGAACAGATACGCAGTATTTT
CATSDPRGERTDTQYF
>.|few|TRBJ2-2|TRBV27
TGTGCCAGCAGTTTTAGTATAGGAACCGGGGAGCTGTTTTTT
CASSFSIGTGELFF
>.|.|TRBJ1-6|TRBV19
TGTGCCAGTACCGACCACCGGGACACGAATTCACCCCTCCACTTT
CASTDHRDTNSPLHF
>TRBD1|many|TRBJ1-4|TRBV5-1
TGCGCCAGCAGCTTGGGGGACAGGGCCACTAATGAAAAACTGTTTTTT
CASSLGDRATNEKLFF
>.|.|TRBJ1-5|TRBV19
TGTGCCAGTAGTACAATCACAGGTTCAGAGCCCCAGCATTTT
CASSTITGSEPQHF
>.|few|TRBJ2-5|TRBV5-1
TGCGCCAGCAGAGTACTAGCTCAAGAGACCCAGTACTTC
CASRVLAQETQYF
>.|.|TRBJ1-5|TRBV6-1
TGTGCCAGCAGTCTCCAGTATAGCAATCAGCCCCAGCATTTT
CASSLQYSNQPQHF
>TRBD2|many|TRBJ2-7|TRBV12-3/TRBV12-4
TGTGCCACCTCGCGGGAGAACTCCTACGAGCAGTACTTC
CATSRENSYEQYF
>TRBD1|.|TRBJ1-2|TRBV19
TGTGCCAGTAGAAGTACAGGGGATTACTATGGCTACACCTTC
CASRSTGDYYGYTF
>.|once|TRBJ1-2|TRBV10-1
TGCGTCAGCAGTGACCCCGGGATGTTAATTGGCCACACCTTC
CVSSDPGMLIGHTF
>TRBD2|few|TRBJ2-2|TRBV6-5
TGTGCCAGCAGTTACTCAGGCGGGGGTGCCGGGGAGCTGTTTTTT
CASSYSGGGAGELFF
>.|few|TRBJ2-3|TRBV15
TGTGCCACCAGCCCCCAGAAGCAAGATACGCAGTATTTT
CATSPQKQDTQYF
>.|.|TRBJ2-5|TRBV4-1
TGCGCCAGCAACCAAGATGGGTACCCGTACCAAGAGACCCAGTACTTC
CASNQDGYPYQETQYF
>.|few|TRBJ1-5|TRBV9
TGTGCCAGCAGCGTACGGGGGCTCCCTAATCAGCCCCAGCATTTT
CASSVRGLPNQPQHF